The 32 T cell receptor beta chains in this list originate from one sample, sequenced in a study of blood T cell repertoires in COVID-19. Assay: immunoSEQ multiplex PCR; the TCRdb copy retains only in-frame clones and omits some. The sample has about 220,000 clones; about 80% are singletons. The specimen sequenced was peripheral blood. The receptors come from a woman in her sixties or seventies with acute or convalescent COVID-19.

The chain has TRBV5-6 and TRBJ1-5; D possibly corresponds to TRBD1 (5 bases). V was clipped by 4 bases and J by 0 bases, with 14 bases between them. The CDR3 covers 16 residues. Germline lookup yields CDR1 SGHDT and CDR2 YYEEEE. The CDR3 spells CASSLTAGFSNQPQHF. The CDR3 DNA reads TGTGCCAGCAGCCTAACGGCAGGGTTTAGCAATCAGCCCCAGCATTTT.

This clone came up a few times. The V and J genes are TRBV6-4 and TRBJ1-6; unclear D gene. Germline assignment: CDR1 MRHNA and CDR2 SNTAGT. CDR3 length: 14 amino acids. Deletions cut 3 bases from V and 9 bases from J, with 12 bases between. In DNA, the CDR3 is TGTGCCAGCAGTGAACACGGAGATGGTTCACCCCTCCACTTT. Its translation: CASSEHGDGSPLHF.

The chain has TRBV28 and TRBJ1-1; 8 positions agree with TRBD1. This CDR3 has 15 residues. Germline assignment: CDR1 MDHEN and CDR2 SYDVKM. J lost 5 bases, V lost 8 bases, and 13 bases had no gene match. The chain's CDR3 is CASGDWTGRLTEAFF. The CDR3 nucleotides read TGTGCCAGCGGGGATTGGACAGGGAGATTGACTGAAGCTTTCTTT.

This clone was detected only once. The rearrangement uses TRBV6-2 or TRBV6-3 and TRBJ1-1; no definite D call. CDR1 is MNHEY and CDR2 is SVGEGT in the germline V gene. The CDR3 has 14 amino acids. V lost 0 bases and J lost 4, with 9 bases in between. CDR3 sequence (DNA): TGTGCCAGCAGTTACTCCGGGGTACCCACTGAAGCTTTCTTT. This sequence encodes CASSYSGVPTEAFF.

This clone has only a few counts. The chain carries TRBV6-2 or TRBV6-3 and TRBJ1-2, with 9 bases aligning to TRBD1. This CDR3 region has 16 residues. V gave up 4 bases and J gave up 9 bases; unmatched junction bases: 15. CDR1 is MNHEY and CDR2 is SVGEGT in the germline V gene. The CDR3 protein is CASSSPPGQGSDSYTF. The CDR3, as DNA: TGTGCCAGCAGTTCCCCCCCGGGACAGGGCAGCGACAGCTACACCTTC.

The chain links TRBV2 to TRBJ2-3; possibly TRBD1 for D (6 bases). Germline assignment: CDR1 SNHLY and CDR2 FYNNEI. The germline V and J ends were trimmed by 6 bases and 7 bases, with 17 bases remaining between them. The CDR3 contains 14 residues. The DNA of the CDR3 is TGTGCCAGCAGAGACAGGAGCTATCGGAATACGCAGTATTTT. Its protein is CASRDRSYRNTQYF.

This clone has a handful of counts. The V and J genes are TRBV19 and TRBJ1-5, with D hard to call. Per the germline V gene, CDR1 is LNHDA and CDR2 is SQIVND (reference sequence). Between the trimmed V and J ends, which lost 6 bases and 2 bases, there was a span of 11 bases. The CDR3 consists of 14 residues. CDR3 amino acids: CASSLGNGNQPQHF. CDR3 sequence (DNA): TGTGCCAGTAGCCTCGGGAATGGCAATCAGCCCCAGCATTTT.

The chain is built from TRBV20-1 and TRBJ2-7; 7 nucleotides match TRBD1. This CDR3 is built from 11 residues. Per germline, CDR1 DFQATT and CDR2 SNEGSKA (reference sequence). The junction had 7 bases not matched to a gene; V was cut back by 7 bases and J by 7 bases. CDR3: CSVRQGREQYF. The CDR3 region has the DNA TGCAGTGTCCGACAGGGAAGGGAGCAGTACTTC.

The chain employs TRBV5-1 and TRBJ1-6; D is uncertain. Germline assignment: CDR1 SGHRS and CDR2 YFSETQ. With 2 bases removed from V and 0 bases from J, the gap between germline ends came to 9 bases. CDR3 length: 16 residues. CDR3 DNA sequence: TGCGCCAGCAGCTTCGACGGGAGCTCCTATAATTCACCCCTCCACTTT. Residues: CASSFDGSSYNSPLHF.

This chain joins TRBV7-3 and TRBJ1-5, with a possible D match to TRBD1 (5 bases). V lost 6 bases and J 3 bases, leaving 9 bases between the germline ends. The CDR3 has 13 amino acids. Per the germline V gene, CDR1 is SGHTA and CDR2 is FQGTGA. The CDR3 DNA sequence: TGTGCCAGCAGTCAGGGTATCAATCAGCCCCAGCATTTT. Translation gives CASSQGINQPQHF.

The chain links TRBV6-5 to TRBJ1-3, with D possibly TRBD1 on 5 matching bases. Germline CDR1 reads MNHEY; CDR2 reads SVGAGI. The V end was cut by 8 bases, the J end by 0 bases, with 8 bases between. This CDR3 contains 13 residues. CDR3 DNA: TGTGCCAGCCTTGACAGCTCTGGAAACACCATATATTTT. This sequence encodes CASLDSSGNTIYF.

This clone occurred once. The J gene is TRBJ2-7, the V gene TRBV12-3 or TRBV12-4; a weak D match, TRBD2 (6 bases). This CDR3 region has 13 residues. Trimming pared 6 bases from V and 6 bases from J, leaving 15 bases between. CDR3 region: CASRGGRDGEQYF. The DNA for the CDR3 is TGTGCCAGCAGGGGAGGCAGGGACGGCGAGCAGTACTTC.

The chain employs TRBV18 and TRBJ1-2, with 9 bases identical to TRBD1. V shed 2 bases, J shed 6 bases, and the junction held 1 base outside the gene matches. This CDR3 spans 13 amino acids. Germline assignment: CDR1 KGHSH and CDR2 LQKENI. The CDR3 nucleotides read TGTGCCAGCTCACCAGGACAGGGGAATGGCTACACCTTC. Translating gives CASSPGQGNGYTF.

The genes are TRBV2 and TRBJ2-1; D call uncertain. Germline loops: CDR1 SNHLY, CDR2 FYNNEI. Trimming cost V 6 bases and J 9 bases, with 21 bases left between them. The CDR3 consists of 15 residues. The CDR3 sequence: CASSGIWANMGEQFF. For the CDR3, the DNA is TGTGCCAGCAGCGGTATTTGGGCAAACATGGGTGAGCAGTTCTTC.

V is TRBV7-8 and J is TRBJ2-5; 12 bases fit TRBD2. V trimming: 5 bases; J trimming: 2 bases; junction bases outside the gene matches: 3. The CDR3 totals 15 residues. Per germline, CDR1 SGHVS and CDR2 FQNEAQ. The DNA of the CDR3 is TGTGCCAGCAGCCAGACTAGCGGGAGACAAGAGACCCAGTACTTC. Its protein product is CASSQTSGRQETQYF.

V is TRBV6-6 and J is TRBJ1-1; D not certain. Germline V gene sequence: CDR1 MNHNY, CDR2 SVGAGI (reference sequence). The V end lost 2 bases, the J end lost 4 bases, and 5 bases lay between the germline ends. The CDR3 has 12 residues. The CDR3 nucleotides read TGTGCCAGCAGTTACAGGAGCACTGAAGCTTTCTTT. This encodes CASSYRSTEAFF.

The J gene is TRBJ2-7, the V gene TRBV3-1 (or the pseudogene TRBV3-2); D is perhaps TRBD1 (6 bases). V shed 4 bases and J shed 3 bases, with 13 bases lying between them. The CDR3 is made up of 14 amino acids. From germline, CDR1 is LGHDT and CDR2 YNNKEL (reference sequence). DNA for the CDR3: TGTGCCAGCAGCCCACAAACAGGGTACTACGAGCAGTACTTC. Amino acid sequence: CASSPQTGYYEQYF.

The J gene is TRBJ1-3, the V gene TRBV7-2, with a weak D call TRBD1 (5 bases). The germline gives CDR1 SGHTA, CDR2 FQGNSA. The CDR3 has 15 residues. Between the trimmed V and J ends, which lost 1 base and 0 bases, there was a span of 7 bases. The CDR3 nucleotides read TGTGCCAGCAGCTTAGACAGGACCTCTGGAAACACCATATATTTT. This translates into CASSLDRTSGNTIYF.

V and J are TRBV9 and TRBJ2-7, with 9 bases matching TRBD2. V lost 3 bases and J lost 3; bases outside the gene matches: 16. This CDR3 has 18 amino acids. Germline V CDR1 and CDR2: SGDLS, YYNGEE. As DNA, the CDR3 is TGTGCCAGCAGCGCCTTCTGGGGGCGGGGGGGCCTTGTCTACGAGCAGTACTTC. Translated, it gives CASSAFWGRGGLVYEQYF.

This clone occurred a few times. The chain recombines TRBV18 with TRBJ2-5, with D perhaps TRBD2 (6 bases). This CDR3 spans 13 amino acids. The V gene's germline CDR1 is KGHSH and CDR2 LQKENI. With 11 bases removed from V and 0 bases from J, the gap between germline ends came to 13 bases. CDR3 in amino acids: CASLRGHQETQYF. CDR3 sequence (DNA): TGTGCCTCCCTGCGGGGACACCAAGAGACCCAGTACTTC.

To note about this clone: This may come from a read error, since a much larger clone is one base off. V and J are TRBV20-1 and TRBJ2-7; possible D gene TRBD1, 7 bases. Germline CDR1 is DFQATT and CDR2 is SNEGSKA (reference sequence). CDR3 size: 14 residues. V shed 3 bases and J shed 3 bases, with 15 bases lying between them. The CDR3: CSASHRGGFYEQYF. The DNA of the CDR3 is TGCAGTGCTAGTCACAGGGGAGGATTCTACGAGCAGTACTTC.

This chain connects TRBV7-9 to TRBJ1-1, with D perhaps matching TRBD1 (5 bases). The CDR3 loop spans 15 amino acids. In germline, CDR1 is SEHNR, CDR2 FQNEAQ (reference sequence). Trimming shortened V by 5 bases and J by 4 bases, and 17 bases separated the two germline ends. CDR3 in amino acids: CASSHLRGGGTEAFF. DNA for the CDR3: TGTGCCAGCAGCCACTTACGAGGCGGGGGCACTGAAGCTTTCTTT.

The chain employs TRBV9 and TRBJ1-1; the match to TRBD1 covers 8 bases. Trimming cost V 0 bases and J 4 bases; bases outside gene matches: 8. Germline CDR1 reads SGDLS; CDR2 reads YYNGEE. The CDR3 loop spans 16 amino acids. The CDR3 sequence is CASSVDSYRGITEAFF. The CDR3 DNA follows: TGTGCCAGCAGCGTAGACTCTTACAGGGGGATCACTGAAGCTTTCTTT. Looking up the rest from reference TRBV9 and TRBJ1-1 gives the full variable domain: DSGVTQTPKHLITATGQRVTLRCSPRSGDLSVYWYQQSLDQGLQFLIQYYNGEERAKGNILERFSAQQFPDLHSELNLSSLELGDSALYFCASSVDSYRGITEAFFGQGTRLTVV.

This clone was recorded once. The J gene is TRBJ1-5, the V gene TRBV7-8; a weak D match, TRBD1 (6 bases). The V end was cut by 5 bases, the J end by 0 bases, with 14 bases between. The germline V gene has CDR1 SGHVS and CDR2 FQNEAQ. This CDR3 spans 16 amino acids. The CDR3 protein is CASSLTPGASNQPQHF. The CDR3 DNA reads TGTGCCAGCAGCCTCACACCAGGGGCTAGCAATCAGCCCCAGCATTTT.

This chain links TRBV2 with TRBJ2-2; D gene uncertain. Trimming removed 3 bases at V and 6 bases at J, with 8 bases between. The CDR3 is 13 amino acids. Germline CDR1 SNHLY, CDR2 FYNNEI. This CDR3 reads CASSDGFSGELFF. The CDR3 DNA sequence: TGTGCCAGCAGTGACGGGTTTTCCGGGGAGCTGTTTTTT.

The CDR3 reads CASSLPGSGELFF. The DNA for the CDR3 is TGTGCCAGCAGCTTGCCAGGGTCCGGGGAGCTGTTTTTT. The V and J genes are TRBV7-9 and TRBJ2-2; D possibly corresponds to TRBD1 (5 bases). The V gene lost 3 bases and the J gene lost 6 bases, with 8 bases spanning the gap. CDR1 SEHNR and CDR2 FQNEAQ come from the germline V gene (reference sequence). The CDR3 extends over 13 amino acids.

The J gene is TRBJ1-4, the V gene TRBV18; no reliable D call. Trimming removed 3 bases from V and 6 bases from J, with 23 bases in between. Germline V gives CDR1 KGHSH, CDR2 LQKENI. The CDR3 contains 18 residues. CDR3 residues: CASSPRVLGHARDEKLFF. CDR3 nucleotides: TGTGCCAGCTCACCCAGAGTTCTTGGCCACGCTAGAGATGAAAAACTGTTTTTT. The full variable domain, rest sourced from reference TRBV18 and TRBJ1-4, is NAGVMQNPRHLVRRRGQEARLRCSPMKGHSHVYWYRQLPEEGLKFMVYLQKENIIDESGMPKERFSAEFPKEGPSILRIQQVVRGDSAAYFCASSPRVLGHARDEKLFFGSGTQLSVL.

The CDR3, as DNA: TGTGCCAGCAGCCTAGTAGGGACAGGGGATGAGCAGTTCTTC. Its translation: CASSLVGTGDEQFF. V and J are TRBV4-2 and TRBJ2-1, with 10 bases lining up with TRBD1. The CDR3 covers 14 residues. V shed 4 bases, J shed 8 bases, and the junction held 5 bases outside the gene matches. Germline CDR1 is LGHNA and CDR2 is YNFKEQ.

V and J are TRBV29-1 and TRBJ1-3; D is perhaps TRBD1 (5 bases). This CDR3 is 14 amino acids long. Trimming left V 7 bases short and J 0 bases short, with 13 bases between. Germline lookup yields CDR1 SQVTM and CDR2 ANQGSEA. CDR3 amino acids: CSALTDLSGNTIYF. Here the CDR3 DNA reads TGCAGCGCACTGACAGACCTCTCTGGAAACACCATATATTTT. Full variable domain (missing parts from reference TRBV29-1 and TRBJ1-3): SAVISQKPSRDICQRGTSLTIQCQVDSQVTMMFWYRQQPGQSLTLIATANQGSEATYESGFVIDKFPISRPNLTFSTLTVSNMSPEDSSIYLCSALTDLSGNTIYFGEGSWLTVV.

This chain uses TRBV18 with TRBJ2-7; TRBD1 agrees at 7 bases. Unmatched junction bases numbered 3, after V lost 2 bases and J lost 2 bases. This CDR3 comprises 14 residues. Germline V gives CDR1 KGHSH, CDR2 LQKENI. In nucleotides, the CDR3 is TGTGCCAGCTCACCAAGGCAGGGGGCCTACGAGCAGTACTTC. It is translated as CASSPRQGAYEQYF.

V is TRBV4-2 and J is TRBJ2-1; possible D gene TRBD2, 5 bases. CDR3 size: 18 residues. V was trimmed by 1 base and J by 6 bases, leaving 22 bases between them. CDR1 is LGHNA and CDR2 is YNFKEQ in the germline V gene. The CDR3 sequence: CASSQVLPGERSSNEQFF. Here the CDR3 DNA reads TGTGCCAGCAGCCAAGTTCTCCCTGGGGAGCGGTCATCCAATGAGCAGTTCTTC.

The V gene is TRBV5-8, the J gene TRBJ2-5, with D possibly matching TRBD1 (5 bases). CDR1 is SGHTS, CDR2 YDEGEE, per germline. The CDR3 has 15 residues. V lost 2 bases, J lost 4 bases, and 15 bases lay in between. The CDR3 nucleotides read TGTGCCAGCAGCTTAGGAGTTGCAGGGTTAGAGACCCAGTACTTC. It codes for CASSLGVAGLETQYF.